The next 10 T cell receptor beta chains were all read from a single sample in a study of control samples from healthy donors and cancer patients (dated by TCRdb to the early 2020s). Library creation used the immunoSEQ multiplex PCR assay. Sourced from immuneACCESS, this table was stored by TCRdb with only in-frame sequences that have V and J called. A share of the clones is absent; for the studies checked, an unresolved V gene accounts for under half, and the remainder has no known explanation. This sample holds about 100,000 clones; roughly 89% were observed only once. The biggest ten clones account for under 10% of the sample. The sequenced sample was blood. Every receptor here comes from a man aged 30 to 39 in good health.

The rearrangement joins TRBV28 to TRBJ1-6; 7 positions match TRBD1. CDR3 length: 15 amino acids. The germline V gene has CDR1 MDHEN and CDR2 SYDVKM. Trimming cost V 5 bases and J 7 bases; bases outside gene matches: 8. CDR3 loop: CASSNRDRKNSPLHF. CDR3 nucleotides: TGTGCCAGCAGTAACCGGGACAGAAAAAATTCACCCCTCCACTTT.

The chain combines TRBV28 with TRBJ1-4; 9 bases match TRBD1. Germline assignment: CDR1 MDHEN and CDR2 SYDVKM. This CDR3 spans 17 amino acids. Trimming at V came to 3 bases and at J to 9 bases, leaving 14 bases not matched to a gene. CDR3 in DNA: TGTGCCAGCAGTTTCGATGGCGGGACAGGGAGAACCCAAAAACTGTTTTTT. Translated: CASSFDGGTGRTQKLFF.

The chain is built from TRBV28 and TRBJ2-3, with D unclear. Germline CDR1 MDHEN, CDR2 SYDVKM. V lost 8 bases, J lost 5 bases, and 8 bases lay in between. The length of the CDR3 is 11 residues. The CDR3 coding sequence is TGTGCCAGCTATTTCTTAGATACGCAGTATTTT. It codes for CASYFLDTQYF. Supplemented by reference TRBV28 and TRBJ2-3, the full variable domain reads DVKVTQSSRYLVKRTGEKVFLECVQDMDHENMFWYRQDPGLGLRLIYFSYDVKMKEKGDIPEGYSVSREKKERFSLILESASTNQTSMYLCASYFLDTQYFGPGTRLTVL.

This clone has a single count. This chain joins TRBV5-4 and TRBJ1-1; D ambiguous. This CDR3 comprises 14 residues. The V gene's germline CDR1 is SGHNT and CDR2 YYREEE (reference sequence). Trimming left V 0 bases short and J 2 bases short, with 8 bases between. The CDR3 is CASSLGSENTEAFF. Here the CDR3 DNA reads TGTGCCAGCAGCTTGGGGTCGGAAAACACTGAAGCTTTCTTT.

V is TRBV7-2 and J is TRBJ1-2; no definite D call. Germline CDR1 and CDR2: SGHTA and FQGNSA. The CDR3 extends over 13 amino acids. Trimming left V 5 bases short and J 5 bases short, with 12 bases between. The CDR3, as DNA: TGTGCCAGCAGCCCTCGCCAACTTTATGGCTACACCTTC. It specifies CASSPRQLYGYTF. The variable domain in full, with the rest retrieved from reference TRBV7-2 and TRBJ1-2, is GAGVSQSPSNKVTEKGKDVELRCDPISGHTALYWYRQSLGQGLEFLIYFQGNSAPDKSGLPSDRFSAERTGGSVSTLTIQRTQQEDSAVYLCASSPRQLYGYTFGSGTRLTVV.

The CDR3 sequence: CASSSTGGSSYEQYF. The CDR3 region has the DNA TGTGCCAGCAGTTCCACAGGGGGGAGCTCCTACGAGCAGTACTTC. The V and J genes are TRBV7-2 and TRBJ2-7; 8 bases match TRBD1. Germline-derived CDR1 and CDR2 are SGHTA and FQGNSA. CDR3 length: 15 amino acids. The junction had 7 bases not matched to a gene; V was cut back by 6 bases and J by 0 bases.

J is TRBJ2-3 and V is TRBV7-2, with 11 bases lining up with TRBD2. V lost 5 bases to trimming and J lost 2 bases; unmatched junction nucleotides: 3. CDR3 length: 15 amino acids. CDR1 and CDR2 (germline): SGHTA, FQGNSA. The CDR3 is CASSRGLADTDTQYF. For the CDR3, the DNA is TGTGCCAGCAGCCGGGGACTAGCGGACACAGATACGCAGTATTTT.

A word on this clone: Other DNA sequences in the same sample also yield this CDR3. The CDR3 loop reads CASSYSTSNQPQHF. CDR3 DNA: TGTGCCAGCAGTTACTCGACCTCTAATCAGCCCCAGCATTTT. The chain joins TRBV6-2 or TRBV6-3 to TRBJ1-5; no firm D call. The CDR3 runs 14 residues. CDR1 and CDR2 (germline): MNHEY, SVGEGT. The V gene lost 0 bases and the J gene lost 4 bases, with 7 bases spanning the gap.

The V call is TRBV12-3 or TRBV12-4, the J call TRBJ2-1, with D unresolved. This CDR3 is built from 13 residues. The ends were cut back, 2 bases at V and 6 bases at J, with 8 bases in the middle. CDR3 region: CASSLNYLNEQFF. The CDR3 nucleotides read TGTGCCAGCAGTTTAAACTACCTCAATGAGCAGTTCTTC.

This chain connects TRBV4-3 to TRBJ2-1, with 8 positions matching TRBD2. The CDR3 is 13 amino acids. The germline V gene has CDR1 LGHNA and CDR2 YSLEER. The V gene end was trimmed by 0 bases and the J gene end by 15 bases; junction bases not matched to a gene: 7. CDR3 sequence: CASSQESGTSLFF. DNA of the CDR3: TGCGCCAGCAGCCAAGAGTCCGGGACTAGTCTGTTCTTC.